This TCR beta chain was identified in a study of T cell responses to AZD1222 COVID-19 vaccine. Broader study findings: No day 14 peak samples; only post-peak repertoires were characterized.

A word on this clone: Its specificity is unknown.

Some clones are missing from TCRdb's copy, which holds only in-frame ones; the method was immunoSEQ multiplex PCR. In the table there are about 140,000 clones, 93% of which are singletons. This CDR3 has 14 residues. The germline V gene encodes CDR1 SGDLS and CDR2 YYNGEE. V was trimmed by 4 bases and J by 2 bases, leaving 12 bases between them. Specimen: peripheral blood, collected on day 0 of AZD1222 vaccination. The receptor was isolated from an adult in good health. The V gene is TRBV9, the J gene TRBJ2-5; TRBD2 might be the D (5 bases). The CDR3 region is CASSTLGAQETQYF. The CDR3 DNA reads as TGTGCCAGCAGCACGTTGGGAGCTCAAGAGACCCAGTACTTC.